This T cell receptor (beta chain) was sequenced during a study of OX40 agonist ivuxolimab in advanced cancers. The CDR3 consists of 17 residues. Per the germline V gene, CDR1 is GTSNPN and CDR2 is SVGIG (reference sequence). With V trimmed by 4 bases and J by 4 bases, 13 bases remained unmatched. Assay used: immunoSEQ multiplex PCR; TCRdb lists only in-frame clones, some missing. The profile covers 80,000 to 95,000 clones, with about 88% appearing a single time and more than 0.65% taken by the ten largest. This sequence joins TRBV30 and TRBJ2-5; 12 bases are shared with TRBD2. The origin of this receptor is an adult with an advanced solid tumor such as melanoma, head and neck, liver or kidney cancer. Sequences were derived from CD4+ or CD8+ T cells sorted from blood, sampled in a trial of the OX40 agonist ivuxolimab. In DNA form, the CDR3 reads TGTGCCTGGATGGAAGGACTAGCGGGGCTGGGGGGAGAGACCCAGTACTTC. Translating it yields CAWMEGLAGLGGETQYF.